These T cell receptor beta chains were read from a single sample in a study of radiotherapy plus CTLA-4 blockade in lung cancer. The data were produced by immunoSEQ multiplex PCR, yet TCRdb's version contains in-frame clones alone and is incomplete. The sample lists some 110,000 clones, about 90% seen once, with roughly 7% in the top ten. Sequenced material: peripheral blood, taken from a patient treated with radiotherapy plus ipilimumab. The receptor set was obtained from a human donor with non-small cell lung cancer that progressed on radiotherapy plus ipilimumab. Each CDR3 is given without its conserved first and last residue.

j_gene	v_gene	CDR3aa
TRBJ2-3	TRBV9	ASSLDGASGRITDTQY
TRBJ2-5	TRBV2	ATRLGGVQETQY
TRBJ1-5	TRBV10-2	ASMGSTGRGSQPQH
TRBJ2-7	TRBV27	ASRPQGFSSYEQY
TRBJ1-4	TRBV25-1	ASSQRGANEKLF
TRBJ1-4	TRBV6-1	ASRASAEREKLF
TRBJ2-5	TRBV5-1	ASSLVGGQETQY
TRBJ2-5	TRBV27	ASGGGARQETQY
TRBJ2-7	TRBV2	ASGTTSYEQY
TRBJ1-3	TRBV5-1	ASSLTGVGNTIY
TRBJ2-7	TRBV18	ASSPPLAGSWGSSYEQY
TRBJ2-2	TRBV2	AKKIGTGELF
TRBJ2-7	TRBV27	ASSIAGGYEQY
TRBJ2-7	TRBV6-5	ASSQLEEEGEQY
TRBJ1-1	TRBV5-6	ASTRPVGQNTEAF
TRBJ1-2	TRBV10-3	AISDYRDSYGYT
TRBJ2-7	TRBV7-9	ASSSAQGYYEQY
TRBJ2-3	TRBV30	AWSADGTDTQY
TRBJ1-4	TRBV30	AWRPGQNTNEKLF
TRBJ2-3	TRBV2	ASSTPQGGADTQY
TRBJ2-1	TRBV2	ASRPTSGSYNEQF
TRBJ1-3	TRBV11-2	ASSGGAVSGNTIY
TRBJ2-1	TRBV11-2	ASSSLNPLQRSEQF
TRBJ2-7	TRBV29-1	SRWGGEQY
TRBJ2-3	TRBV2	ASSELVVAGGLAGSRSDTQY
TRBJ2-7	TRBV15	ATSTDTPEQY
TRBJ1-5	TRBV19	ASSMDRGHASNQPQH
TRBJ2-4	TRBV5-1	ASSLAPRAPANIQY
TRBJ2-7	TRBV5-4	ASRPKGGRAGEQY
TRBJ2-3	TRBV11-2	ASSQGRGNTDTQY
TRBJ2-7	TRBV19	ASSIIGGTGAAEQY
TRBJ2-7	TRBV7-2	ASSPSGTRRYEQY
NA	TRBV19	ASSIYAGSYNEQF
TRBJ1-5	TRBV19	ASSIMNQPQH
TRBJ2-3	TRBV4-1	ASSKGLAGVPSTDTQY
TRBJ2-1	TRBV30	AWSVGLAGVNEQF
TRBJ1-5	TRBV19	ASSRSGGTEDQPQH
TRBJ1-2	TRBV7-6	ASRSSDRTYGYT
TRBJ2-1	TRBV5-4	ASSPPGTKLYNEQF
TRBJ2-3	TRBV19	ASSSRAADTQY
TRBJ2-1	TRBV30	AGVYSYNEQF
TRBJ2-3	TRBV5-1	ASSLGATLGPDTQY
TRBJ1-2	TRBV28	ASSSGGQNYGYT
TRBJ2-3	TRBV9	ASSVEGGKGDTQY
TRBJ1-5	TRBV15	ATSRDSRGNQPQH
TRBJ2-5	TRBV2	ASSRAGGPIETQY
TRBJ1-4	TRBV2	ASSESPRGEEKLF
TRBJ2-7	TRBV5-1	ASSLGITAGRVFEQY
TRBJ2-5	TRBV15	ATSRDASGEETQY
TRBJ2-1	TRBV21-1	ASSLRTDYNEQF
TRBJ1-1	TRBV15	ATSRDWADLEAF
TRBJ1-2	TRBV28	ASGSSLWAAGYT
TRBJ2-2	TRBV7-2	ASSLKQSGELF